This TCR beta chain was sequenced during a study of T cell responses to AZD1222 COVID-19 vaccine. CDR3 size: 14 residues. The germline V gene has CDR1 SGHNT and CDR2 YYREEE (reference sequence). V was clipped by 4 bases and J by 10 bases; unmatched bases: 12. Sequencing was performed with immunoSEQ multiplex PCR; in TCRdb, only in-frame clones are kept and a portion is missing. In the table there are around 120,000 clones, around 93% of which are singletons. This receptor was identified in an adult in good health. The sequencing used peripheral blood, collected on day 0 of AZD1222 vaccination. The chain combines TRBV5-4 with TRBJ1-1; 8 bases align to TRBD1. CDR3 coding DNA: TGTGCCAGCAGCGGAGACAGGGGCCGCAAGGTAGCTTTCTTT. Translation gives CASSGDRGRKVAFF.